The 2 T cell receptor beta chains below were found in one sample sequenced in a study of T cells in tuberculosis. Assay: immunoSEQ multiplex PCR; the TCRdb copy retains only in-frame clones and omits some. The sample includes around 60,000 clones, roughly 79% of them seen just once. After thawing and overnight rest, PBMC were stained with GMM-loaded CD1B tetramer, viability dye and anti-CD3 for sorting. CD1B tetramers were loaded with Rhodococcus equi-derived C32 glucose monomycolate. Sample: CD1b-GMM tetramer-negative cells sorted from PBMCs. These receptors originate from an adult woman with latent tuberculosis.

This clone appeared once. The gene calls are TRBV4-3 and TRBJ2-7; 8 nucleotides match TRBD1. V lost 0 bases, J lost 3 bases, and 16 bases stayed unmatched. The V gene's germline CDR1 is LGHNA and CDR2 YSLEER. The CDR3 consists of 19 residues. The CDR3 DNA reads TGCGCCAGCAGCCAAGATATCAGGACAGGGACACTAATTTACTACGAGCAGTACTTC. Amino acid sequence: CASSQDIRTGTLIYYEQYF.

DNA of the CDR3: TGTGCCAGCAGCTCTAACAGGGGGGATTCACCCCTCCACTTT. It specifies CASSSNRGDSPLHF. The rearrangement joins TRBV5-6 to TRBJ1-6; TRBD1 matches at 8 bases. This CDR3 spans 14 amino acids. CDR1 is SGHDT and CDR2 is YYEEEE in the germline V gene. Trimming at V came to 3 bases and at J to 8 bases, leaving 4 bases not matched to a gene.